This TCR beta chain was recovered during a study of liver allograft versus peripheral blood T cells. Study-wide context: The authors compared T cell receptor repertoires in transplanted livers with recipients' peripheral blood repertoires. Overall study findings and caveats: Peripheral blood repertoires reportedly differed from the T cell receptor repertoires found inside liver allografts.

TCRdb called the reads again in MiXCR, with one record for every CDR3 protein. Of some 9,200 distinct CDR3 sequences listed, approximately 16% are singletons. This CDR3 region has 14 residues. From germline, CDR1 is SGHTA and CDR2 FQGNSA. V was clipped by 2 bases and J by 4 bases, with 9 bases between them. By frequency in the sample, this clonotype is medium-sized (0.01 to 0.1%). The antigen is undetermined. This receptor was identified in a human patient who had a liver transplant. Some T cells may be provided by the graft donor. This chain connects TRBV7-2 to TRBJ1-5, with D uncertain. The CDR3 reads CASSLRRLNQPQHF. CDR3 DNA: TGTGCCAGCAGCTTAAGGCGGCTTAATCAGCCCCAGCATTTT.